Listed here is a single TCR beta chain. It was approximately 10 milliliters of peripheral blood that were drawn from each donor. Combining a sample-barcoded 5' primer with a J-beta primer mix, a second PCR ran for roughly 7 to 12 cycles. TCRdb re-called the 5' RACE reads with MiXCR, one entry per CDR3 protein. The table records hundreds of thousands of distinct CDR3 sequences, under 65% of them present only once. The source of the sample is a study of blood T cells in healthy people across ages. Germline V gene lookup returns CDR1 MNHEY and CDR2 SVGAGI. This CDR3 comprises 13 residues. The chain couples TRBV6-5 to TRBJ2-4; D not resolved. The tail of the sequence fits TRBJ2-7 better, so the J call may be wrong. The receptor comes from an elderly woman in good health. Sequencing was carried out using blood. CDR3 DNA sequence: TGTGCCAGCAGAAAGGAAGTCTCCTACGAGCAGTACTTC. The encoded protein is CASRKEVSYEQYF.